This T cell receptor beta chain was captured in a study of blood T cell repertoires in COVID-19. Study as a whole: Both acute and convalescent COVID-19 samples were obtained from the United States, Italy and Spain. PBMCs, B-cell-depleted T cells, or T cells were the source of the cDNA or gDNA that made up the material.

This clone was counted at least ten times. Recruitment covered 25 or so US areas and drew participants whose ages spanned roughly 18 to 100 years. Measured with immunoSEQ multiplex PCR; TCRdb has only the in-frame clones, and not every one. The sample has about 210,000 clones; roughly 90% are singletons. Per the germline V gene, CDR1 is SGDLS and CDR2 is YYNGEE. There are 15 residues in the CDR3. J was trimmed by 5 bases and V by 4 bases; bases with no gene match: 7. The clonotype comes from a woman aged 18-29 years who had recovered from COVID-19. The material sequenced was PBMCs or T cells enriched from blood (not recorded which). The chain employs TRBV9 and TRBJ2-2, with 8 bases aligning to TRBD2. Written as DNA, the CDR3 is TGTGCCAGCAGCCCCGGGGGGGCGCTTACCGGGGAGCTGTTTTTT. It specifies CASSPGGALTGELFF.